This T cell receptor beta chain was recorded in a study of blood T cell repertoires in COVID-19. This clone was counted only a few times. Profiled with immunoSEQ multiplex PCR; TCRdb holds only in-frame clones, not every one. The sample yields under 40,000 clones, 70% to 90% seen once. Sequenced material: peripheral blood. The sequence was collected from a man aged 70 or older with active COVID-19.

The CDR3: CASSLGGFLTDTQYF. For the CDR3, the DNA is TGTGCCAGCAGCTTAGGAGGGTTCTTAACAGATACGCAGTATTTT. The rearrangement links TRBV5-6 to TRBJ2-3; a possible D gene is TRBD2 (6 bases). Germline values: CDR1 SGHDT, CDR2 YYEEEE. The CDR3 runs 15 residues. V was trimmed by 2 bases and J by 3 bases, leaving 13 bases between them.